Only a few counts were recorded for the clone carrying this T cell receptor beta chain. The read gets to within 3 residues of the CDR3 end, and the germline J gene fills in the rest. V lost 3 bases and J lost 4; bases outside the gene matches: 6. The CDR3 length is 15 residues. Germline V gives CDR1 SNHLY, CDR2 FYNNEI. This entry comes from a study of T cell clonality in common variable immunodeficiency. The assay was immunoSEQ multiplex PCR, and TCRdb's table has in-frame clones only and misses some. In total the sample includes about 47,000 clones, none of them seen once. Sequenced sample: peripheral blood mononuclear cells. The chain couples TRBV2 to TRBJ2-3, with TRBD2 matching over 8 bases. The TCR comes from a person aged 18-69 years in good health. CDR3 loop: CASSDQRGPSDTQYF. The CDR3 bases that were read are TGTGCCAGCAGTGACCAGCGGGGGCCGTCAGATACG.